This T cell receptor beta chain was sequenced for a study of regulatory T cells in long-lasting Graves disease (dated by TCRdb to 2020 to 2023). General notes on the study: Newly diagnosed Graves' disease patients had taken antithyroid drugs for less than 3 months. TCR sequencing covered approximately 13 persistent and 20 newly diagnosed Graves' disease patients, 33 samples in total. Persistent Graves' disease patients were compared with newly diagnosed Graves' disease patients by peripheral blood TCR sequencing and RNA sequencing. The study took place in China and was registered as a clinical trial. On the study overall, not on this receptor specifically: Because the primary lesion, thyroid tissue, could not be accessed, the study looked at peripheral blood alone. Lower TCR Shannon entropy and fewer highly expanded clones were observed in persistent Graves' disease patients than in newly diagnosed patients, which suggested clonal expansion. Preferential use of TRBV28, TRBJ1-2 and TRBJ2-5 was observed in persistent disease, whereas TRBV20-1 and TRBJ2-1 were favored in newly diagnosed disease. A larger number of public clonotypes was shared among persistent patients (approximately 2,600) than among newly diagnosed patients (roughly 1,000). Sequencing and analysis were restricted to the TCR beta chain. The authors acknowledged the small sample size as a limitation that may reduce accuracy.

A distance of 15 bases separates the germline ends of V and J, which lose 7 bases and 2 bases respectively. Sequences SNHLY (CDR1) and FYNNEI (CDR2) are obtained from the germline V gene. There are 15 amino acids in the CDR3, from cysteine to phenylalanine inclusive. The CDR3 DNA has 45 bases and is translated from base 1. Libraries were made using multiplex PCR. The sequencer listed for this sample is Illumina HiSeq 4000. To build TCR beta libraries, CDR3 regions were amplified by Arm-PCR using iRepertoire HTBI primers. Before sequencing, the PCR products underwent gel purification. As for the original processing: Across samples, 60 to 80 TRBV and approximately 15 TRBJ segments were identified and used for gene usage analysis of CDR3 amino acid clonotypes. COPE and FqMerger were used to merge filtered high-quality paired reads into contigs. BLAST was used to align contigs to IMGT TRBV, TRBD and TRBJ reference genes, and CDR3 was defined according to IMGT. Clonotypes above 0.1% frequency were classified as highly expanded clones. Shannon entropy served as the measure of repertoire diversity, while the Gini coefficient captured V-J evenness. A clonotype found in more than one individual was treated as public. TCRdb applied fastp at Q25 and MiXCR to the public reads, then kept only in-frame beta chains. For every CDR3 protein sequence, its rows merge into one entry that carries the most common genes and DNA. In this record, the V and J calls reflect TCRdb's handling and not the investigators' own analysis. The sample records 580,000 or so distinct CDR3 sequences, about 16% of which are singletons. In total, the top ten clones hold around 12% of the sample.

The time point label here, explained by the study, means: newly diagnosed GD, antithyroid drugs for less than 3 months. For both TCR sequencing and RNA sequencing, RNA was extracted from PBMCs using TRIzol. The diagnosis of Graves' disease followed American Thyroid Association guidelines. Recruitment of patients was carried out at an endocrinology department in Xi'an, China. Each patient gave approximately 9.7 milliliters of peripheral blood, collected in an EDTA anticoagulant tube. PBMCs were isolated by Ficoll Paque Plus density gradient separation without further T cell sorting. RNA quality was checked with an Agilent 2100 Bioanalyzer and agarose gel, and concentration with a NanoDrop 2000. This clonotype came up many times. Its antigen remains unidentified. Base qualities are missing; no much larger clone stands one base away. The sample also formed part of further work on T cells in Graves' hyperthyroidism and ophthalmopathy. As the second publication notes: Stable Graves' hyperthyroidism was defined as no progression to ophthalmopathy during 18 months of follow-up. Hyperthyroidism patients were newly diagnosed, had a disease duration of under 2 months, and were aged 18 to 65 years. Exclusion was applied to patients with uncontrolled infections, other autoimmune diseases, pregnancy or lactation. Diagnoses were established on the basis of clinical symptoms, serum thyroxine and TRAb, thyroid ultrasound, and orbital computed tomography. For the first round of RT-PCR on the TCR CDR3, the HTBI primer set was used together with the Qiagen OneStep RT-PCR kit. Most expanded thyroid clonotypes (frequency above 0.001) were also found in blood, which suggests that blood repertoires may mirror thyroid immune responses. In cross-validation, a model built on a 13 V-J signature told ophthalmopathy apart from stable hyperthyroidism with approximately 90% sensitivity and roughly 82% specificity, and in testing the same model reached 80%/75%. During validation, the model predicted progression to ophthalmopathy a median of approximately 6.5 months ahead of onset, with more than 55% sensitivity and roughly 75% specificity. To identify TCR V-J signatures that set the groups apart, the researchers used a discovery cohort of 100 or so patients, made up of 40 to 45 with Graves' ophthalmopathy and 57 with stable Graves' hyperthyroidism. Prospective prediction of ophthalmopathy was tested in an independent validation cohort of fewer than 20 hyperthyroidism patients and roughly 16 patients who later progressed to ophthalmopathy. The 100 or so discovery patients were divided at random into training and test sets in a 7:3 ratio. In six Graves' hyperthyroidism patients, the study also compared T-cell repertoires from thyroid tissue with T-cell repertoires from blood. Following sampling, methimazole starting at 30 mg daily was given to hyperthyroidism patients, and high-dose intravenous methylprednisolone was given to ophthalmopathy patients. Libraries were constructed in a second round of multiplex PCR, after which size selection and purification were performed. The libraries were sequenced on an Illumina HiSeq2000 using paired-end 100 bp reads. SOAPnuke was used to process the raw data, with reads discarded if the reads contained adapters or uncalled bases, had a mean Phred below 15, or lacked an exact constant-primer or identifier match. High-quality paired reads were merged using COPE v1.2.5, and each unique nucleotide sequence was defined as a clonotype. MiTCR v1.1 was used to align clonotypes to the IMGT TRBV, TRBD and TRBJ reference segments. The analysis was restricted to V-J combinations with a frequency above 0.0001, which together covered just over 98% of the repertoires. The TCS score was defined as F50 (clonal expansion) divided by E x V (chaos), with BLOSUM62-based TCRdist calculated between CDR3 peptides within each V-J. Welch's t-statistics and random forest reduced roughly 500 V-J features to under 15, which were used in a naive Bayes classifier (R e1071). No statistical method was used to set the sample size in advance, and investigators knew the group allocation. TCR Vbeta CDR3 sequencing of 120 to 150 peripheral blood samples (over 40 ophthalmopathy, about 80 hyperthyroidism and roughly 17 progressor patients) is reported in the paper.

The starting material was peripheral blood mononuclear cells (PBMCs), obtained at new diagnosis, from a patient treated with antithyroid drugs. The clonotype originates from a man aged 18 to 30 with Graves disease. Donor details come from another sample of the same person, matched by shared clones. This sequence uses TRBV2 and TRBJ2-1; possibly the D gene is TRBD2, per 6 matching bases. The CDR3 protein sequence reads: CASTPSGSAYNEQFF. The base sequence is TGTGCCAGCACCCCAAGCGGGTCCGCCTACAATGAGCAGTTCTTC.